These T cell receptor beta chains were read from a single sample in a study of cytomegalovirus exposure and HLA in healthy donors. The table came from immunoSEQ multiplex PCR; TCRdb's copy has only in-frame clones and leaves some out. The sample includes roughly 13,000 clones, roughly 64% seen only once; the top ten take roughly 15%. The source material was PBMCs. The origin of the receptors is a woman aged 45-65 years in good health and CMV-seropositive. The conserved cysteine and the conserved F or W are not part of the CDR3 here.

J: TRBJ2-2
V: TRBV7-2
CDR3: ASSRLAGGNTGELF

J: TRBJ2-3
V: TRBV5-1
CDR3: ASSLGETDTQY

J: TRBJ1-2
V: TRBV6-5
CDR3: ASSSLTEAGYT

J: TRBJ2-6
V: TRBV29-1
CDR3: SATGGSSSGANVLT

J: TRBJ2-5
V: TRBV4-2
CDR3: ASSQESSGRAYQETQY

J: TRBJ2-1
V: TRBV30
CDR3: AWSPNYNEQF

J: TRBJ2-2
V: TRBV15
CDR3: ATSRDRAGELF

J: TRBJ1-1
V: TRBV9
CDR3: ASSVDWTATEAF

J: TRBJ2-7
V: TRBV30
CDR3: AWSTGAPEQY

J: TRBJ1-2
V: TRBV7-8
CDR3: ASSLLQGPYGYT

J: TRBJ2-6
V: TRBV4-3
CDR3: ASSQAQSASGANVLT

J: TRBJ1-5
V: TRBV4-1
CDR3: ASSQDRGVDQPQH

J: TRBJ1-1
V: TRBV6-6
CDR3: ASSYSSQQEPTEAF

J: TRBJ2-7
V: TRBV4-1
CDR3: ASSQSQMDNLGQY

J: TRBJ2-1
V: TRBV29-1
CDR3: SVAGAYNEQF

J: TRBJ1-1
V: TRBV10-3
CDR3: AIRRGQDTEAF

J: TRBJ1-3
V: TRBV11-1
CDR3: ASSFGDSRNTIY

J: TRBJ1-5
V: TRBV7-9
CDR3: ASSHGQGDQPQH

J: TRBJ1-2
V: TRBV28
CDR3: ASVYYGYT

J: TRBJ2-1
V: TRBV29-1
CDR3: SGRRDGYNEQF

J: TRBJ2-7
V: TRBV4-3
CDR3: ASSQDIGTGDSYEQY

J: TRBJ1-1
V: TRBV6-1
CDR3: ASRYETGGNTEAF

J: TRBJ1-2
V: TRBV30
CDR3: ALGESGYT

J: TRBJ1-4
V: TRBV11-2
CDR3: ASSSPTGLNEKLF

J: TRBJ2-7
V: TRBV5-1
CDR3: ASSLGGGSYEQY

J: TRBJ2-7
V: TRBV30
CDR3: AWSQDSPYEQY